This TCR beta chain was obtained from a study of T cells and Merkel cell carcinoma outcomes. Study-wide results and caveats: Reportedly, T-cell repertoire with density predicts Merkel cell carcinoma outcomes.

TCRdb's table, derived via immunoSEQ multiplex PCR, lists solely in-frame clones and lacks some. Seen here are 15,000 to 19,000 clones, 85% to 90% observed once, and the top ten hold 7.9%. This clone was detected once. No antigen is known for it. Other DNA sequences in the same sample also yield this CDR3. Trimming removed 2 bases at V and 3 bases at J, with 4 bases between. Germline loops: CDR1 MDHEN, CDR2 SYDVKM. CDR3 length: 12 amino acids. The chain is built from TRBV28 and TRBJ1-2; no firm D call. The clonotype comes from a human donor with Merkel cell carcinoma. The sequenced material came from tumor tissue from Merkel cell carcinoma. CDR3: CASSLQDYGYTF. The CDR3, as DNA: TGTGCCAGCAGTTTACAGGACTATGGCTACACCTTC.